A single sample is the source of the 3 T cell receptor beta chains below, sequenced in a study of T cell changes during pregnancy in multiple sclerosis (dated by TCRdb to about 2019). The library was obtained by the immunoSEQ multiplex PCR assay. TCRdb limited this immuneACCESS table to in-frame rearrangements with V and J called. A share of clones is missing; checked studies link under half to unresolved V genes, and the rest is unexplained. The sample data list tens of thousands of clones, and almost 90% of these were observed just once. The ten largest clones add up to 1.4% to 1.5% of the sample. Specimen: peripheral blood, collected in the first trimester of pregnancy. The receptors were gathered from a female donor in good health, enrolled as a control in a pregnancy study.

V gene TRBV18 combines with J gene TRBJ2-7; TRBD2 matches at 8 bases. Germline trimming cut 5 bases from V and 6 bases from J; bases unmatched to any gene: 9. This CDR3 has 14 residues. Germline lookup yields CDR1 KGHSH and CDR2 LQKENI. The CDR3 DNA reads TGTGCCAGCTCAACAACCGGGACTAGGGGCGAGCAGTACTTC. Amino acid sequence: CASSTTGTRGEQYF. The full variable domain, with the rest looked up from reference TRBV18 and TRBJ2-7, is NAGVMQNPRHLVRRRGQEARLRCSPMKGHSHVYWYRQLPEEGLKFMVYLQKENIIDESGMPKERFSAEFPKEGPSILRIQQVVRGDSAAYFCASSTTGTRGEQYFGPGTRLTVT.

This chain joins TRBV7-3 and TRBJ2-2, with D unclear. Germline-derived CDR1 and CDR2 are SGHTA and FQGTGA. This CDR3 has 14 residues. Between the trimmed V and J ends, which lost 5 bases and 5 bases, there was a span of 12 bases. CDR3 DNA sequence: TGTGCCAGCAGCCCCCTGTCACATACCGGGGAGCTGTTTTTT. The encoded protein is CASSPLSHTGELFF.

This chain links TRBV19 with TRBJ2-1; 11 nucleotides line up with TRBD1. This CDR3 has 18 amino acids. With V trimmed by 6 bases and J by 6 bases, 16 bases remained unmatched. Germline V gene data show CDR1 as LNHDA and CDR2 as SQIVND (reference sequence). The CDR3 loop reads CASSRRDRGSVPLNEQFF. CDR3 sequence (DNA): TGTGCCAGTAGCCGCCGGGACAGGGGGTCCGTCCCCCTCAATGAGCAGTTCTTC.